The 26 T cell receptor beta chains listed next were all sequenced from one sample in a study of blood T cell repertoires in COVID-19. Only in-frame clones appear in the TCRdb table, and some are missing; sequencing was by immunoSEQ multiplex PCR. The data hold 200,000 to 250,000 clones, with roughly 90% observed a single time. Sequencing used peripheral blood. The receptors here all came from a man aged 40-55 years with active or convalescent COVID-19.

The J gene is TRBJ1-5, the V gene TRBV5-1; a weak D match, TRBD1 (5 bases). CDR1 and CDR2 from the germline V gene are SGHRS and YFSETQ. The CDR3 is 16 residues long. Trimming cost V 1 base and J 2 bases, with 13 bases left between them. The CDR3 DNA reads TGCGCCAGCAGCTTGTACCAGGGTACGGGCAATCAGCCCCAGCATTTT. Translating it yields CASSLYQGTGNQPQHF.

V is TRBV5-5 and J is TRBJ2-7; D might be TRBD1 (5 bases). CDR3 length: 13 amino acids. V was shortened by 5 bases and J by 3 bases, with 12 bases between the two germline ends. Germline CDR1 and CDR2: SGHKS and YYEKEE (reference sequence). CDR3 nucleotides: TGTGCCAGCAGTAGGGGTATAGGCTACGAGCAGTACTTC. Its protein product is CASSRGIGYEQYF.

This clone has just a few counts. V is TRBV29-1 and J is TRBJ2-1; D is ambiguous. The CDR3 sequence is 15 residues long. Germline V gene sequence: CDR1 SQVTM, CDR2 ANQGSEA. The V and J ends lost 3 bases and 0 bases respectively, with 12 bases between them. CDR3 region: CSVDPGANSYNEQFF. CDR3 coding DNA: TGCAGCGTTGACCCCGGAGCTAACTCCTACAATGAGCAGTTCTTC.

The J gene is TRBJ1-4, the V gene TRBV2; no clear D gene. Germline CDR1 and CDR2: SNHLY and FYNNEI. The CDR3 contains 13 residues. The V end was cut by 4 bases, the J end by 6 bases, with 9 bases between. In nucleotides, the CDR3 is TGTGCCAGCAGTGGTGGGCGGGATGAAAAACTGTTTTTT. This sequence encodes CASSGGRDEKLFF.

This chain uses TRBV4-1 with TRBJ1-5; the D gene is possibly TRBD1 (6 bases). Germline-derived CDR1 and CDR2 are MGHRA and YSYEKL. With 1 base removed from V and 3 bases from J, the gap between germline ends came to 10 bases. CDR3 size: 15 residues. The CDR3 sequence is CASSQGTVPNQPQHF. The CDR3 DNA reads as TGCGCCAGCAGCCAAGGGACAGTCCCCAATCAGCCCCAGCATTTT.

V is TRBV19 and J is TRBJ1-4, with a possible D match to TRBD1 (5 bases). Germline values: CDR1 LNHDA, CDR2 SQIVND (reference sequence). Trimming took off 6 bases at V and 0 bases at J, with 23 bases between the two ends. The CDR3 sequence is 19 residues long. CDR3 protein: CASSPGGLRHQATNEKLFF. The CDR3, as DNA: TGTGCCAGTAGCCCTGGGGGGTTGCGCCACCAAGCAACTAATGAAAAACTGTTTTTT.

This chain links TRBV12-5 with TRBJ2-5, with TRBD1 matching 12 bases. Germline trimming cut 7 bases from V and 1 base from J; bases unmatched to any gene: 4. Germline V gene lookup returns CDR1 LGHNT and CDR2 FRNRAP. This CDR3 comprises 15 residues. The CDR3 reads CASAEGQGAQETQYF. CDR3 DNA sequence: TGTGCTAGTGCCGAGGGACAGGGGGCCCAAGAGACCCAGTACTTC.

The sample holds a few counts of this clone. The CDR3 bases are TGTGCCAGCAGCCAAGGTTTCGCAGGCTATGGCTACACCTTC. Encoded protein: CASSQGFAGYGYTF. The genes are TRBV3-1 (or the pseudogene TRBV3-2) and TRBJ1-2, with D uncertain. The CDR3 is made up of 14 amino acids. V lost 1 base and J 4 bases, leaving 10 bases between the germline ends. Germline V lookup: CDR1 LGHDT, CDR2 YNNKEL (reference sequence).

The chain is built from TRBV4-1 and TRBJ1-1; D perhaps matches TRBD1 (6 bases). CDR1 MGHRA and CDR2 YSYEKL come from the germline V gene. The CDR3 extends over 17 amino acids. Trimming removed 2 bases at V and 3 bases at J, with 19 bases between. The CDR3 sequence is CASSQIFPGESDTEAFF. CDR3 nucleotides: TGCGCCAGCAGCCAAATATTTCCAGGGGAATCAGACACTGAAGCTTTCTTT.

The chain uses TRBV5-1 and TRBJ2-1, with D tentatively TRBD1 (6 bases). Germline V gene data show CDR1 as SGHRS and CDR2 as YFSETQ. This CDR3 contains 15 residues. The V and J ends lost 5 bases and 3 bases respectively, with 15 bases between them. CDR3 region: CASRTTGRDYNEQFF. Written as DNA, the CDR3 is TGCGCCAGCAGGACGACAGGTCGGGACTACAATGAGCAGTTCTTC.

A single count supports this clone. The CDR3 DNA follows: TGTGCCAGCAGCCGCCTCCTAGCGGGGATTAGCACAGATACGCAGTATTTT. It codes for CASSRLLAGISTDTQYF. This chain connects TRBV4-2 to TRBJ2-3, with 9 bases matching TRBD2. V gave up 4 bases and J gave up 0 bases; unmatched junction bases: 8. CDR3 length: 17 residues. CDR1 and CDR2 (germline): LGHNA, YNFKEQ.

This clone was seen just once. The chain joins TRBV9 to TRBJ2-2; 11 bases are shared with TRBD2. Germline loops: CDR1 SGDLS, CDR2 YYNGEE. Trimming took 0 bases from V and 0 from J; bases not matched to a gene: 1. The CDR3 is made up of 17 amino acids. The CDR3 sequence is CASSVETSGTNTGELFF. The CDR3 DNA reads TGTGCCAGCAGCGTAGAGACTAGCGGGACGAACACCGGGGAGCTGTTTTTT.

J is TRBJ1-3 and V is TRBV3-1 (or the pseudogene TRBV3-2), with 8 bases that match TRBD1. Germline V lookup: CDR1 LGHDT, CDR2 YNNKEL (reference sequence). Trimming removed 4 bases from V and 4 bases from J; junction bases left unmatched: 9. The CDR3 consists of 16 residues. DNA of the CDR3: TGTGCCAGCAGCCCACGGACAGGGCCCGTCGGAAACACCATATATTTT. This gives the protein CASSPRTGPVGNTIYF.

The gene calls are TRBV30 and TRBJ1-6; D is perhaps TRBD1 (6 bases). Germline CDR1 is GTSNPN and CDR2 is SVGIG (reference sequence). Trimming cost V 4 bases and J 7 bases, with 17 bases left between them. CDR3 length: 15 amino acids. CDR3 sequence (DNA): TGTGCCTGGAAGGGGGGGTTTAAAGGGAATTCACCCCTCCACTTT. Translated, it gives CAWKGGFKGNSPLHF.

The V and J genes are TRBV27 and TRBJ2-7, with 8 bases aligning to TRBD1. Trimming took 7 bases from V and 5 from J; bases not matched to a gene: 10. The CDR3 consists of 14 residues. Germline loops: CDR1 MNHEY, CDR2 SMNVEV (reference sequence). Here the CDR3 DNA reads TGTGCCAGCACCGCGACAGGGGCGCCCCACGAGCAGTACTTC. It is translated as CASTATGAPHEQYF.

The CDR3 loop is CASSRRLAGDTGELFF. As DNA, the CDR3 is TGTGCCAGCAGTAGGAGACTAGCGGGAGACACCGGGGAGCTGTTTTTT. The chain carries TRBV28 and TRBJ2-2, with 12 bases that match TRBD2. J lost 3 bases, V lost 5 bases, and 4 bases had no gene match. Germline values: CDR1 MDHEN, CDR2 SYDVKM. This CDR3 region has 16 residues.

V usage is TRBV7-9 and J usage is TRBJ1-5; possible D gene TRBD1, 6 bases. This CDR3 spans 15 amino acids. Germline CDR1 SEHNR, CDR2 FQNEAQ (reference sequence). The ends were cut back, 0 bases at V and 1 base at J, with 7 bases in the middle. The CDR3 region is CASSLAQGSNQPQHF. The DNA of the CDR3 is TGTGCCAGCAGCTTAGCGCAGGGGAGCAATCAGCCCCAGCATTTT.

The chain recombines TRBV5-1 with TRBJ2-7; possibly TRBD1 for D (6 bases). Germline CDR1 reads SGHRS; CDR2 reads YFSETQ. V lost 2 bases and J 3 bases, leaving 9 bases between the germline ends. The CDR3 loop spans 13 amino acids. In DNA, the CDR3 is TGCGCCAGCAGCTTCACAGGGAACTACGAGCAGTACTTC. This translates into CASSFTGNYEQYF.

This chain links TRBV27 with TRBJ1-1; 7 bases are a match to TRBD1. This CDR3 region has 13 residues. With V trimmed by 6 bases and J by 7 bases, 8 bases remained unmatched. Germline CDR1 is MNHEY and CDR2 is SMNVEV (reference sequence). DNA for the CDR3: TGTGCCAGCAGCCAACAGGGGTGGGGTGAAGCTTTCTTT. Translated, it gives CASSQQGWGEAFF.

The chain carries TRBV5-1 and TRBJ2-5, with 9 bases lining up with TRBD1. Germline V gene sequence: CDR1 SGHRS, CDR2 YFSETQ. The V segment lost 0 bases and the J segment 5 bases; nucleotides outside the gene matches: 8. The CDR3 length is 16 residues. In nucleotides, the CDR3 is TGCGCCAGCAGCTTGGCCCGGACAGGGGTGGGCGAGACCCAGTACTTC. Translation gives CASSLARTGVGETQYF. The full variable domain, with the rest looked up from reference TRBV5-1 and TRBJ2-5, is KAGVTQTPRYLIKTRGQQVTLSCSPISGHRSVSWYQQTPGQGLQFLFEYFSETQRNKGNFPGRFSGRQFSNSRSEMNVSTLELGDSALYLCASSLARTGVGETQYFGPGTRLLVL.

This sequence joins TRBV2 and TRBJ2-2; D perhaps matches TRBD2 (6 bases). The V gene's germline CDR1 is SNHLY and CDR2 FYNNEI. V was shortened by 3 bases and J by 7 bases, with 12 bases between the two germline ends. The CDR3 runs to 14 residues. Here the CDR3 reads CASSEEGYDGELFF. In nucleotides, the CDR3 is TGTGCCAGCAGTGAGGAGGGATATGACGGGGAGCTGTTTTTT.

The rearrangement joins TRBV2 to TRBJ1-1; D uncertain. From germline, CDR1 is SNHLY and CDR2 FYNNEI. V lost 5 bases, J lost 4 bases, and 14 bases lay in between. This CDR3 spans 14 amino acids. The CDR3 DNA follows: TGTGCCAGCAGTCCGGGCCCGCGGGGCACTGAAGCTTTCTTT. Translating it yields CASSPGPRGTEAFF.

This chain connects TRBV11-2 to TRBJ2-1, with D possibly matching TRBD2 (6 bases). Deletions cut 5 bases from V and 1 base from J, with 9 bases between. The CDR3 loop spans 14 amino acids. The germline gives CDR1 SGHAT, CDR2 FQNNGV. Written as DNA, the CDR3 is TGTGCCAGCAGCCCTGGGGGGTCCTACAATGAGCAGTTCTTC. Protein product: CASSPGGSYNEQFF.

The gene calls are TRBV5-1 and TRBJ2-5, with TRBD2 matching 9 bases. Germline V lookup: CDR1 SGHRS, CDR2 YFSETQ. V trimming: 0 bases; J trimming: 4 bases; junction bases outside the gene matches: 4. This CDR3 spans 15 amino acids. CDR3 bases: TGCGCCAGCAGCTTGGCCCTAGCGGGGACAGAGACCCAGTACTTC. Translated, it gives CASSLALAGTETQYF.

The genes are TRBV30 and TRBJ1-6, with TRBD1 matching over 8 bases. Germline V gene lookup returns CDR1 GTSNPN and CDR2 SVGIG (reference sequence). The CDR3 runs to 17 residues. The trim removed 2 bases at V and 0 bases at J, leaving 6 bases unmatched. The CDR3 is CAWSTGQGRSYNSPLHF. The CDR3 nucleotides read TGTGCCTGGAGTACTGGACAGGGACGCTCCTATAATTCACCCCTCCACTTT.

The V call is TRBV28, the J call TRBJ2-1; D ambiguous. This CDR3 contains 11 residues. CDR1 is MDHEN, CDR2 SYDVKM, per germline. With 8 bases removed from V and 2 bases from J, the gap between germline ends came to 4 bases. The CDR3 region has the DNA TGTGCCAGCGGCACCTACAATGAGCAGTTCTTC. It specifies CASGTYNEQFF.